One and the same sample provided the 20 T cell receptor beta chains below, sequenced in a study of OX40 agonist ivuxolimab in advanced cancers. Measured with immunoSEQ multiplex PCR; TCRdb has only the in-frame clones, and not every one. The sample comprises about 42,000 clones, approximately 86% of which are singletons, and 12% rests with the top ten. The specimen comprised CD4+ or CD8+ T cells sorted from blood, sampled in a trial of the OX40 agonist ivuxolimab. These TCRs come from an adult with an advanced solid tumor such as melanoma, head and neck, liver or kidney cancer.

The chain employs TRBV19 and TRBJ2-7, with D hard to call. CDR1 and CDR2 (germline): LNHDA, SQIVND (reference sequence). The CDR3 is 13 residues long. Trimming stripped 3 bases from V and 3 bases from J, with 9 bases between. CDR3 residues: CASSIRPNYEQYF. CDR3 DNA sequence: TGTGCCAGTAGTATTAGGCCCAACTACGAGCAGTACTTC.

CDR3 amino acids: CASSDLPGQGANPEAFF. CDR3 sequence (DNA): TGCGCCAGCAGTGACCTACCGGGACAGGGGGCGAATCCTGAAGCTTTCTTT. The V call is TRBV10-2, the J call TRBJ1-1, with TRBD1 identical over 12 bases. The CDR3 consists of 17 residues. Unmatched junction bases numbered 11, after V lost 3 bases and J lost 6 bases. Germline assignment: CDR1 WSHSY and CDR2 SAAADI.

The CDR3 reads CASSEPGLAGLYNEQFF. The CDR3, as DNA: TGTGCCAGCAGTGAACCGGGACTAGCGGGCCTCTACAATGAGCAGTTCTTC. The chain combines TRBV25-1 with TRBJ2-1; 12 bases line up with TRBD2. Germline trimming cut 2 bases from V and 3 bases from J; bases unmatched to any gene: 5. Germline-derived CDR1 and CDR2 are MGHDK and SYGVNS. The CDR3 extends over 17 amino acids.

This chain links TRBV4-1 with TRBJ2-7; D may match TRBD1 or TRBD2 (5 bases each). Germline CDR1 reads MGHRA; CDR2 reads YSYEKL. This CDR3 is 14 amino acids long. The V end was cut by 3 bases, the J end by 2 bases, with 11 bases between. This CDR3 reads CASSQRDGPYEQYF. CDR3 DNA: TGCGCCAGCAGCCAGAGGGACGGACCCTACGAGCAGTACTTC.

The chain employs TRBV5-6 and TRBJ1-6; D unresolved. The CDR3 totals 15 residues. The germline CDR1 and CDR2 sequences are SGHDT and YYEEEE. Deletions cut 6 bases from V and 3 bases from J, with 13 bases between. CDR3 amino acids: CASTNARLYNSPLHF. DNA of the CDR3: TGTGCCAGCACCAACGCGAGGCTCTATAATTCACCCCTCCACTTT.

The rearrangement joins TRBV19 to TRBJ2-7; D remains ambiguous. V was pared by 1 base and J by 2 bases, with 12 bases between. The germline V gene has CDR1 LNHDA and CDR2 SQIVND (reference sequence). The CDR3 is 15 amino acids. The CDR3 region has the DNA TGTGCCAGTAGTATAGGGCCAGGCGACCCCTACGAGCAGTACTTC. It is translated as CASSIGPGDPYEQYF.

The V and J genes are TRBV7-8 and TRBJ2-7, with TRBD2 matching 8 bases. Germline V CDR1 and CDR2: SGHVS, FQNEAQ. V was clipped by 5 bases and J by 3 bases; unmatched bases: 6. CDR3 size: 14 residues. The CDR3 region is CASSTRLANYEQYF. Written as DNA, the CDR3 is TGTGCCAGCAGCACCAGACTAGCGAACTACGAGCAGTACTTC.

This clone qualifies as medium-sized. This chain uses TRBV5-1 with TRBJ2-5, with 13 bases that match TRBD2. The CDR3 loop spans 17 amino acids. V shed 4 bases, J shed 5 bases, and the junction held 11 bases outside the gene matches. CDR1 and CDR2 (germline): SGHRS, YFSETQ. The DNA of the CDR3 is TGCGCCAGCAGCAAGGGACTAGCGGGAAGACAGGGTGAGACCCAGTACTTC. Amino acid sequence: CASSKGLAGRQGETQYF.

V and J are TRBV5-1 and TRBJ1-1, with unresolved D. Germline V CDR1 and CDR2: SGHRS, YFSETQ. This CDR3 is 13 amino acids long. V was pared by 1 base and J by 6 bases, with 10 bases between. The CDR3 is CASSLFREAEAFF. The CDR3 DNA is TGCGCCAGCAGCTTGTTCCGGGAGGCTGAAGCTTTCTTT.

The rearrangement uses TRBV27 and TRBJ2-3, with D uncertain. The CDR3 sequence is 13 residues long. The V end was cut by 3 bases, the J end by 3 bases, with 7 bases between. In germline, CDR1 is MNHEY, CDR2 SMNVEV (reference sequence). The CDR3 nucleotides are TGTGCCAGCAGTTTCGGTCCAACAGATACGCAGTATTTT. This sequence encodes CASSFGPTDTQYF.

The chain is built from TRBV27 and TRBJ2-7, with D tentatively TRBD2 (6 bases). The germline V and J ends were trimmed by 1 base and 3 bases, with 13 bases remaining between them. The germline CDR1 and CDR2 sequences are MNHEY and SMNVEV (reference sequence). The CDR3 runs to 15 residues. As DNA, the CDR3 is TGTGCCAGCAGTTTATGGTTCAGTAGCGGCTACGAGCAGTACTTC. Translating it yields CASSLWFSSGYEQYF.

This clone was seen only once. The J gene is TRBJ2-7, the V gene TRBV7-6, with 9 bases lining up with TRBD1. J was trimmed by 1 base and V by 5 bases; bases with no gene match: 6. This CDR3 contains 15 residues. The V gene's germline CDR1 is SGHVS and CDR2 FNYEAQ. CDR3 sequence (DNA): TGTGCCAGCAGCCACGGGGGGACAGGGTCCTACGAGCAGTACTTC. This gives the protein CASSHGGTGSYEQYF.

This clone has a single count. The CDR3 reads CASSRPGGYEQYF. CDR3 bases: TGTGCCAGCAGCCGACCCGGGGGCTACGAGCAGTACTTC. J is TRBJ2-7 and V is TRBV7-9, with a weak D call TRBD2 (6 bases). The germline V and J ends were trimmed by 5 bases and 3 bases, with 11 bases remaining between them. The CDR3 runs 13 residues. Germline V gives CDR1 SEHNR, CDR2 FQNEAQ (reference sequence). The variable domain in full, with the rest retrieved from reference TRBV7-9 and TRBJ2-7, is DTGVSQNPRHKITKRGQNVTFRCDPISEHNRLYWYRQTLGQGPEFLTYFQNEAQLEKSRLLSDRFSAERPKGSFSTLEIQRTEQGDSAMYLCASSRPGGYEQYFGPGTRLTVT.

The V and J genes are TRBV30 and TRBJ2-1, with D hard to call. CDR3 size: 10 residues. V gave up 3 bases and J gave up 10 bases, with 7 bases separating them. Germline CDR1 and CDR2: GTSNPN and SVGIG (reference sequence). This CDR3 reads CAWSDGEQFF. As DNA, the CDR3 is TGTGCCTGGAGCGACGGGGAGCAGTTCTTC.

This chain uses TRBV2 with TRBJ1-5, with no clear D. The germline V and J ends were trimmed by 4 bases and 2 bases, with 9 bases remaining between them. The CDR3 is 14 amino acids. Germline V lookup: CDR1 SNHLY, CDR2 FYNNEI. CDR3 sequence: CASSAREGNQPQHF. The CDR3 DNA follows: TGTGCCAGCAGTGCGAGGGAAGGCAATCAGCCCCAGCATTTT.

The chain carries TRBV7-9 and TRBJ1-4; tentative D call: TRBD1 (5 bases). The CDR3 consists of 16 residues. Germline CDR1 SEHNR, CDR2 FQNEAQ (reference sequence). The V end lost 3 bases, the J end lost 2 bases, and 13 bases lay between the germline ends. The CDR3 DNA reads as TGTGCCAGCAGCTTGAGGGGCGGTAGTACTAATGAAAAACTGTTTTTT. Translated, it gives CASSLRGGSTNEKLFF.

The V gene is TRBV27, the J gene TRBJ2-1; D not certain. This CDR3 is 11 amino acids long. Germline CDR1 and CDR2: MNHEY and SMNVEV (reference sequence). V was trimmed by 3 bases and J by 6 bases, leaving 3 bases between them. CDR3 DNA sequence: TGTGCCAGCAGTTTCGGCAATGAGCAGTTCTTC. Protein product: CASSFGNEQFF.

The V call is TRBV2, the J call TRBJ2-7; 7 bases are a match to TRBD2. Germline trimming cut 6 bases from V and 4 bases from J; bases unmatched to any gene: 3. This CDR3 comprises 12 residues. The germline V gene has CDR1 SNHLY and CDR2 FYNNEI. CDR3 in DNA: TGTGCCAGCAGGGGCGGGAGATACGAGCAGTACTTC. It specifies CASRGGRYEQYF.

In its sample, this clone was seen once. This sample includes further DNA sequences coding for the same CDR3. V usage is TRBV19 and J usage is TRBJ1-1; D may be TRBD1 (5 bases). Trimming left V 3 bases short and J 2 bases short, with 7 bases between. CDR3 length: 13 amino acids. Germline CDR1 is LNHDA and CDR2 is SQIVND (reference sequence). The CDR3 DNA is TGTGCCAGTAGTATCCAGGGAAACACTGAAGCTTTCTTT. Translating gives CASSIQGNTEAFF. The entire variable domain, with the rest obtained from reference TRBV19 and TRBJ1-1, is as follows: DGGITQSPKYLFRKEGQNVTLSCEQNLNHDAMYWYRQDPGQGLRLIYYSQIVNDFQKGDIAEGYSVSREKKESFPLTVTSAQKNPTAFYLCASSIQGNTEAFFGQGTRLTVV.

The chain joins TRBV4-3 to TRBJ1-2; TRBD1 matches 10 bases. The junction had 6 bases not matched to a gene; V was cut back by 1 base and J by 7 bases. This CDR3 has 15 amino acids. Germline values: CDR1 LGHNA, CDR2 YSLEER. In DNA form, the CDR3 reads TGCGCCAGCAGCCAAGCGGACAGGGGGGAGCGTGGCTACACCTTC. This encodes CASSQADRGERGYTF.